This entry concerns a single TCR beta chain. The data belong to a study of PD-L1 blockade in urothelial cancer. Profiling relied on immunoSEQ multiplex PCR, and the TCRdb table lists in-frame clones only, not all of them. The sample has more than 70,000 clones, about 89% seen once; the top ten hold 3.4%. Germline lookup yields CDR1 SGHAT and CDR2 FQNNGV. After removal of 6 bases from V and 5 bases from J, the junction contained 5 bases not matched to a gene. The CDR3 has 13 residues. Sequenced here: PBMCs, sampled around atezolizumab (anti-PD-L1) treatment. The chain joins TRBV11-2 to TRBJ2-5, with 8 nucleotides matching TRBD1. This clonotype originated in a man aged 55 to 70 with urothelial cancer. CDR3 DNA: TGTGCCAGCAGTCGGGACAGGATGGAGACCCAGTACTTC. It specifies CASSRDRMETQYF.